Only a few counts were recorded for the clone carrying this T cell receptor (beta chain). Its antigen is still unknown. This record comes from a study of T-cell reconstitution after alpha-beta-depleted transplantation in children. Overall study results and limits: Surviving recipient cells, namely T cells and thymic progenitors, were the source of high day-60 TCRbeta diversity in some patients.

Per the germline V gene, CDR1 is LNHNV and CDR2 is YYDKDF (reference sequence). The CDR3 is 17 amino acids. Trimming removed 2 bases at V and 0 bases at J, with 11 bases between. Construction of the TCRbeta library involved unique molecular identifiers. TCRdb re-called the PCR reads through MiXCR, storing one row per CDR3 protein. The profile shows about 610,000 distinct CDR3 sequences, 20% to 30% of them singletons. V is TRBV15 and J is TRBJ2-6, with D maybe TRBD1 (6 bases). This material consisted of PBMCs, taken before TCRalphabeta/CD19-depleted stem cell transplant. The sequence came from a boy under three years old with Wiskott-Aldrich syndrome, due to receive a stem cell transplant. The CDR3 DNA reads TGTGCCACCAGCAGAACTGGACAGTACTCTGGGGCCAACGTCCTGACTTTC. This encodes CATSRTGQYSGANVLTF.